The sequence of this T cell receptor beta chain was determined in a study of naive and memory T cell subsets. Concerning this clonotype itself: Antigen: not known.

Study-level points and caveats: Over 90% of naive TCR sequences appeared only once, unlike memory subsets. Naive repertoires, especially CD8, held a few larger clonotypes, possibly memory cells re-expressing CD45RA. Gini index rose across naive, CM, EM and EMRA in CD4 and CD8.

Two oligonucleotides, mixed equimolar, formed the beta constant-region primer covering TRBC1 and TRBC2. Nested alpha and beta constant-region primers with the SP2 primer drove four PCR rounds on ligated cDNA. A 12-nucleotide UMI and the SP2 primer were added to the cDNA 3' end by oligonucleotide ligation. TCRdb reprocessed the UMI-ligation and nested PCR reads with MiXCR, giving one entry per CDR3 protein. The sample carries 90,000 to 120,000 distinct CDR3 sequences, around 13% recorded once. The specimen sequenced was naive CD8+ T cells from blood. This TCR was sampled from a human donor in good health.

The CDR3 nucleotides are TGTGCCTGGAGTGGACTGGATAGGTACGATGAGCAGTTCTTC. Translation gives CAWSGLDRYDEQFF. The V call is TRBV30, the J call TRBJ2-1; the D is unclear. This CDR3 has 14 residues. Germline lookup yields CDR1 GTSNPN and CDR2 SVGIG (reference sequence). Trimming took off 1 base at V and 8 bases at J, with 15 bases between the two ends.